Included here is one T cell receptor (beta chain) sequence, with context. The target of this receptor is not known. Qualities for individual bases were not recorded, and no much larger clone is one base off. Participants in the prospective study were aged about 18 to 95 years, lived in under 30 United States geographic areas, and enrolled through a virtual design. Cohort assignment in the prospective study relied on participant-reported clinical history from a screening survey and a study questionnaire. Mobile phlebotomists in the prospective study collected whole blood, serum and a nasopharyngeal or oropharyngeal swab from every participant. Participants in the prospective study had the option to provide additional blood draws and questionnaires over a roughly 2-month period. Before DNA extraction, prospective study blood samples were shipped either frozen or at room temperature. These data belong to a study of blood T cell repertoires in COVID-19 (TCRdb year 2020). In the study overall: Samples covering the acute and convalescent phases of COVID-19 were provided by collaborators in the United States, Italy and Spain. The prospective study material was composed of cDNA or gDNA derived from T cells, B-cell-depleted T cells, or PBMCs. The dataset comprised deeply sampled blood TCRbeta repertoires from subjects exposed to, actively infected with, or recovered from COVID-19. The repertoires were made available in a free public database intended to serve as a resource for research on the immune response to SARS-CoV-2. Samples came from the ongoing ImmuneRACE study (first 160 participants) plus 1,254 subjects from 6 global collaborators. Nearly every sample came with metadata listing a de-identified subject ID, COVID-19 status, age in years and sex. HLA class I and class II types, where available, came from metadata supplied by the sample provider rather than from assay-based typing. Overall study results and their limits: The quantity of clinical and demographic metadata differed by source and by participant and was supplied without curation.

The immunoSEQ Assay, a bias-controlled multiplex PCR, was used to amplify TCRbeta CDR3 regions from genomic DNA. The original pipeline was this. The number of nucleated cells in each sample was estimated from the amplification of reference gene primers within the assay. To quantify the absolute abundance of each unique TCRbeta CDR3 rearrangement, sequence reads were collapsed and filtered. For each sample, productive Simpson clonality was calculated as the square root of Simpson's diversity index across productive rearrangements. As stored in TCRdb, this immuneACCESS dataset retains in-frame rearrangements with V and J assigned. A fraction of the clones does not appear; measured against another copy, unresolved V genes explain less than half of the discrepancy, and the remainder lacks a known reason. V and J calls plus clone size are reproduced from that table; the DNA served to infer D and trimming. In this sample the table shows about 400,000 clones, roughly 90% of which occur a single time. Of the sample, more than 0.9% falls within the top ten clones.

Reading from cysteine to phenylalanine, the CDR3 counts 13 amino acids. CDR3 DNA only is kept here, 39 bases in frame from base 1. Here V drops 6 bases and J drops 1 base, and the junction holds 2 bases not matched to any gene. Reading the germline V gene gives CDR1 MNHEY and CDR2 SVGAGI. The V and J segments used are TRBV6-5 and TRBJ1-1; 7 nucleotides in the junction match TRBD1. The clonotype comes from a woman aged 30 to 39 with acute COVID-19. Sequenced input: PBMCs or T cells enriched from blood (not recorded which). The bases are TGTGCCAGCAGGGACAGGAAGAACACTGAAGCTTTCTTT. This codes for CASRDRKNTEAFF.